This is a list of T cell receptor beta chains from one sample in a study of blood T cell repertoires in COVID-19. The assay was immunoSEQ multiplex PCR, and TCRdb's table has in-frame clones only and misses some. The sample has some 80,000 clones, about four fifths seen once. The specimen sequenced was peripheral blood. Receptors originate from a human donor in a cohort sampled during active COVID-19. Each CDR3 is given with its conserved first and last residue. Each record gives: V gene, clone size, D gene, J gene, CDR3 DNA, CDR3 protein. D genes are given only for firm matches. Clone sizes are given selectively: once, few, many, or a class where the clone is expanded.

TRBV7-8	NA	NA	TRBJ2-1	TGTGCCAGCAGCTGGAGGTCTTCGAGCCCGGGGCAGTTCTTC	CASSWRSSSPGQFF
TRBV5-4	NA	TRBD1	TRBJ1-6	TGTGCCAGCAGCTTCGACAGGGGGAGTTCACCCCTCCACTTT	CASSFDRGSSPLHF
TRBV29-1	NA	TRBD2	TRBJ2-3	TGCAGCGTTGTCTTAGGCTCGGCTAGCGGTCGCACAGATACGCAGTATTTT	CSVVLGSASGRTDTQYF
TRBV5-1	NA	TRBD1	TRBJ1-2	TGCGCCAGCAGCTTGGTGGAAGTACGACAGGGGAGGGATGGCTACACCTTC	CASSLVEVRQGRDGYTF
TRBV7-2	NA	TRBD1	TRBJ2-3	TGTGCCAGCAGCTTAGCGCGAGGGGGCGGAAATACGCAGTATTTT	CASSLARGGGNTQYF
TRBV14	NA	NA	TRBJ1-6	TGTGCCAGCAGCCAAGCTAAGGGGACCTATAATTCACCCCTCCACTTT	CASSQAKGTYNSPLHF
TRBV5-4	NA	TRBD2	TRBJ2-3	TGTGCCAGCAGCCCCGGGACTATGGGGGATACGCAGTATTTT	CASSPGTMGDTQYF
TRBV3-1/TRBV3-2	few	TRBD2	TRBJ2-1	TGTGCCAGCAGCCAACCCTTGGGGGCGGGGGGCTCCTACAATGAGCAGTTCTTC	CASSQPLGAGGSYNEQFF
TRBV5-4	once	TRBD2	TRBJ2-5	TGTGCCAGCAGCTTCCGTCTAGCGGGGCAAGAGACCCAGTACTTC	CASSFRLAGQETQYF
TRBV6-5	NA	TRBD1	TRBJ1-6	TGTGCCAGCACCCGGGACAGGGTAGATAATTCACCCCTCCACTTT	CASTRDRVDNSPLHF
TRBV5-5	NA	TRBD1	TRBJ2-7	TGTGCCAGCAGCTGGGGACAGGGCTCCTACGAGCAGTACTTC	CASSWGQGSYEQYF
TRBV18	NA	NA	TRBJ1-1	TGTGCCAGCTCACGAGGAAAGAACACTGAAGCTTTCTTT	CASSRGKNTEAFF
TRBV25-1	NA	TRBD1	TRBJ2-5	TGTGCCAGCAGTAAGCTTTCCGGGACAGACAATCCCCAGTACTTC	CASSKLSGTDNPQYF
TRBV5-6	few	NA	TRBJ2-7	TGTGCCAGCAGTCCGACAGGGAGGACCTACGAGCAGTACTTC	CASSPTGRTYEQYF
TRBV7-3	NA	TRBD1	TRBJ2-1	TGTGCCAGCAGCTCAAGACAGGGGTCGACTGAGCAGTTCTTC	CASSSRQGSTEQFF
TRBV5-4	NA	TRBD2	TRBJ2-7	TGTGCCAGCAGCTTGGCAGCGGGGGAGGGGGAGCAGTACTTC	CASSLAAGEGEQYF
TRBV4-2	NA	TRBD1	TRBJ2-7	TGTGCCAGCAGCCAGGGACAGGGGTCCTACGAGCAGTACTTC	CASSQGQGSYEQYF
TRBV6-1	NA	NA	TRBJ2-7	TGTGCCAGCAGTGAAGGCCGGGAGCAGTACTTC	CASSEGREQYF
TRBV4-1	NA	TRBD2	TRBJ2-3	TGCGCCAGCAGCCAAAAGGGGGGCGGGGGGCATGTAGATACGCAGTATTTT	CASSQKGGGGHVDTQYF
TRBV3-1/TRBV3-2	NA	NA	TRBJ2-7	TGTGCCAGCAGCCCTCTGGGGACATCCTACGAGCAGTACTTC	CASSPLGTSYEQYF
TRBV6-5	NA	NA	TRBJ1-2	TGTGCCAGCAGTGACTCGGGGGGCTATGGCTACACCTTC	CASSDSGGYGYTF
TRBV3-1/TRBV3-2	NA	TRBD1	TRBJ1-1	TGTGCCAGCAGCGACAGGGGGCGCACTGAAGCTTTCTTT	CASSDRGRTEAFF
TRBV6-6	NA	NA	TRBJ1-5	TGTGCCAGCAGTTACTCGACGGGTGGGAGCAATCAGCCCCAGCATTTT	CASSYSTGGSNQPQHF
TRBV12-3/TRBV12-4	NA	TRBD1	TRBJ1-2	TGTGCCAGCAGTTTGGGACAGAACTATGGCTACACCTTC	CASSLGQNYGYTF
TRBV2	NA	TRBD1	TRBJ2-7	TGTGCCAGCAGCTCCCAGGACAGGCCGGGAAGTGAGCAGTACTTC	CASSSQDRPGSEQYF
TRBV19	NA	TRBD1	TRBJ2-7	TGTGCCAGTAGTGAAACGTCCCCCTCCGGGACAGGGTCCTACGAGCAGTACTTC	CASSETSPSGTGSYEQYF
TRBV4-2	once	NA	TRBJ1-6	TGTGCCAGCAGCCAAGATCCGAGCTCCTATAATTCACCCCTCCACTTT	CASSQDPSSYNSPLHF
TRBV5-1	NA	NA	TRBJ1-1	TGCGCCAGCAGCTTGGATCGGGCAGGGCTGGTTGAAGCTTTCTTT	CASSLDRAGLVEAFF
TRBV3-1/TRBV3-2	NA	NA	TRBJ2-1	TGTGCCAGCAGCCAAGCGAAAAGGGGCGGTGAGCAGTTCTTC	CASSQAKRGGEQFF